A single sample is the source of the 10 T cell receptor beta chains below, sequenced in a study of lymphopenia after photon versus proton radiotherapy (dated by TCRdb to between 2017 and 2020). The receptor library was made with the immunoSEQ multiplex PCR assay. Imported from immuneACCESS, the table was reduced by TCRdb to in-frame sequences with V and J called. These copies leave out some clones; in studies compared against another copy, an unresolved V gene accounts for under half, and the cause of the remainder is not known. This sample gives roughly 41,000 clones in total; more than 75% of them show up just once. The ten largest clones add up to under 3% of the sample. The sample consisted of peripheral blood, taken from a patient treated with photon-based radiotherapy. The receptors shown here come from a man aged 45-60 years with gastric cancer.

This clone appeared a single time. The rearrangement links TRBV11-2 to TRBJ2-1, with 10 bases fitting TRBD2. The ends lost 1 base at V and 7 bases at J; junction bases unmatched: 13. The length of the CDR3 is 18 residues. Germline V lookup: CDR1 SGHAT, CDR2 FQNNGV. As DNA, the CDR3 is TGTGCCAGCAGCTTAGGAGCGGGAGGGCCCCGTGTCGTAAATGAGCAGTTCTTC. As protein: CASSLGAGGPRVVNEQFF.

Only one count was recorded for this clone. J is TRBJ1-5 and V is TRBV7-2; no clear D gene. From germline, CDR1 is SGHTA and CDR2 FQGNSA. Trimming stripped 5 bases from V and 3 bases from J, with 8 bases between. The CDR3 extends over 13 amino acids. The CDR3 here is CASSLGNNQPQHF. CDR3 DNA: TGTGCCAGCAGCCTGGGGAACAATCAGCCCCAGCATTTT.

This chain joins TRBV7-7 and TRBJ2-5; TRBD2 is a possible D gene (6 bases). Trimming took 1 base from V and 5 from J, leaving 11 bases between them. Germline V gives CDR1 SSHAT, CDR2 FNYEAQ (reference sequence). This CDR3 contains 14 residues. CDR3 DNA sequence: TGTGCCAGCAGCTTAGGGGTCCGGGGGGAGACCCAGTACTTC. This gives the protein CASSLGVRGETQYF.

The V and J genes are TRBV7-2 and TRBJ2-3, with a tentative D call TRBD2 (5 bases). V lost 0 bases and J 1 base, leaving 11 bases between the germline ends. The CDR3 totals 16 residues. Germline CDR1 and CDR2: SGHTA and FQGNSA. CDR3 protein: CASSLAFAGGTDTQYF. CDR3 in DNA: TGTGCCAGCAGCTTAGCGTTCGCGGGTGGCACAGATACGCAGTATTTT.

CDR3 residues: CASSLDQRGFNYEQYF. Written as DNA, the CDR3 is TGTGCCAGCAGCTTAGACCAGCGGGGATTCAACTACGAGCAGTACTTC. The chain combines TRBV7-9 with TRBJ2-7, with 7 bases fitting TRBD2. The CDR3 runs 16 residues. Trimming removed 1 base from V and 3 bases from J; junction bases left unmatched: 9. Germline V CDR1 and CDR2: SEHNR, FQNEAQ (reference sequence).

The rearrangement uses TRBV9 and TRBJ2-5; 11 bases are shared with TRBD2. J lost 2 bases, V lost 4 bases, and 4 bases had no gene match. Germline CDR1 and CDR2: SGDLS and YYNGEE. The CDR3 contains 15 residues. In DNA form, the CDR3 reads TGTGCCAGCAGCCTCGGGACTAGCGGTCAAGAGACCCAGTACTTC. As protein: CASSLGTSGQETQYF.

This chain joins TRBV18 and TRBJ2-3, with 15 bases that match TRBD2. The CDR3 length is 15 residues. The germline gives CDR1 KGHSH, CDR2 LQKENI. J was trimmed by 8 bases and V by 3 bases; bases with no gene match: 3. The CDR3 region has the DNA TGTGCCAGCTCACCGGGACTAGCGGGAGGCGGTACGCAGTATTTT. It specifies CASSPGLAGGGTQYF.

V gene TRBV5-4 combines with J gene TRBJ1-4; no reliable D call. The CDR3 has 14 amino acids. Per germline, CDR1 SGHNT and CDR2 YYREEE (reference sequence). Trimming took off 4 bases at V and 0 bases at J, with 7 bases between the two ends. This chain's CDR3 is CASSRAATNEKLFF. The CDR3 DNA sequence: TGTGCCAGCAGCCGAGCTGCAACTAATGAAAAACTGTTTTTT.

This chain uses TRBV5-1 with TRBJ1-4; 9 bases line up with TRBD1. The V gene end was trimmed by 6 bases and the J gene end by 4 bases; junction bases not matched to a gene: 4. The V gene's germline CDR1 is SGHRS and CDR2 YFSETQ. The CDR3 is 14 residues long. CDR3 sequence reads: CASNTGGSNEKLFF. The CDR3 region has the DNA TGCGCCAGCAACACAGGGGGCAGTAATGAAAAACTGTTTTTT.

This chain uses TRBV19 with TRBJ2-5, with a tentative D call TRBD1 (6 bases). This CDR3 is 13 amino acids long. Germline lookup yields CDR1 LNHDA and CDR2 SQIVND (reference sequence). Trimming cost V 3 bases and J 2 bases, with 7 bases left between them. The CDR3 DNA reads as TGTGCCAGTAGTATCGGACAGCAAGAGACCCAGTACTTC. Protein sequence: CASSIGQQETQYF. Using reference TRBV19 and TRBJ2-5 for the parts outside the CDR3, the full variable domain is DGGITQSPKYLFRKEGQNVTLSCEQNLNHDAMYWYRQDPGQGLRLIYYSQIVNDFQKGDIAEGYSVSREKKESFPLTVTSAQKNPTAFYLCASSIGQQETQYFGPGTRLLVL.